This T cell receptor (beta chain) was identified in a study of cytomegalovirus exposure and HLA in healthy donors. Looking at the study overall: Approximately 85 million unique TCRs from HLA-typed donors made up an early data release.

This clone occurred once. Its antigen remains unknown. Trimming stripped 4 bases from V and 5 bases from J, with 12 bases between. This CDR3 has 14 amino acids. The germline V gene encodes CDR1 LGHNT and CDR2 FRNRAP. Study-wide results and limits: Further analysis was carried out later, and it showed several of the most significant clusters appearing linked to common viral pathogens.

60 Vbeta and 13 Jbeta primers were used in PCR. Some clones are missing from TCRdb's copy, which holds only in-frame ones; the method was immunoSEQ multiplex PCR. Here the sample spans 170,000 or so clones, around three quarters being singletons. This TCR was sampled from a middle-aged man in good health and CMV-seronegative. The V and J genes are TRBV12-5 and TRBJ1-5; weak D call: TRBD1 (6 bases). Sequencing was done on a sample of PBMCs. DNA for the CDR3: TGTGCTAGTGGTTCAGGGGAGGGGTATCAGCCCCAGCATTTT. It yields the protein CASGSGEGYQPQHF.